This is a list of T cell receptor beta chains from one sample in a study of T-cell reconstitution after alpha-beta-depleted transplantation in children. TCRdb reprocessed the PCR reads via MiXCR and lists one record per CDR3 protein. The sample lists about 200,000 distinct CDR3 sequences; about 6% were seen once. The specimen was PBMCs, collected before TCRalphabeta/CD19-depleted stem cell transplant. The receptor set was obtained from a girl less than two years old with combined immunodeficiency, due to receive a stem cell transplant. The CDR3 runs from the conserved cysteine through the conserved F or W. The D gene is left open where the match is weak.

j_call: TRBJ2-5; v_call: TRBV2; d_call: .; cdr3_aa: CASSESVLQETQYF
j_call: TRBJ2-7; v_call: TRBV29-1; d_call: .; cdr3_aa: CSVVVGGGPLIEQYF
j_call: TRBJ2-2; v_call: TRBV7-9; d_call: .; cdr3_aa: CASSRAAELTGELFF
j_call: TRBJ1-5; v_call: TRBV20-1; d_call: .; cdr3_aa: CSARGDRPKDKHSNQPQHF
j_call: TRBJ2-1; v_call: TRBV28; d_call: .; cdr3_aa: CASSPSANNEQFF
j_call: TRBJ2-5; v_call: TRBV6-1; d_call: TRBD1; cdr3_aa: CASARGNRGRETQYF
j_call: TRBJ2-7; v_call: TRBV4-1; d_call: .; cdr3_aa: CASSQDSVPVPHSYEQYF
j_call: TRBJ2-7; v_call: TRBV20-1; d_call: .; cdr3_aa: CSARDLDGFDEQYF
j_call: TRBJ1-1; v_call: TRBV20-1; d_call: TRBD1; cdr3_aa: CSARIHIDREYTEAFF
j_call: TRBJ2-7; v_call: TRBV20-1; d_call: .; cdr3_aa: CSATIPGVTLGYEQYF
j_call: TRBJ2-1; v_call: TRBV28; d_call: .; cdr3_aa: CASSLRLADNEQFF
j_call: TRBJ2-7; v_call: TRBV28; d_call: TRBD2; cdr3_aa: CASIDPGGGAYEQYF
j_call: TRBJ2-7; v_call: TRBV7-6; d_call: TRBD2; cdr3_aa: CASSPRLAGENAYEQYF
j_call: TRBJ1-5; v_call: TRBV12-3/TRBV12-4; d_call: .; cdr3_aa: CASSPHAGANQPQHF
j_call: TRBJ1-1; v_call: TRBV6-2/TRBV6-3; d_call: .; cdr3_aa: CASRIQGLNTEAFF
j_call: TRBJ1-1; v_call: TRBV21-1; d_call: .; cdr3_aa: CASSKSRRQLMNTEAFF
j_call: TRBJ2-1; v_call: TRBV4-3; d_call: TRBD2; cdr3_aa: CASSPGLAGGPVNEQFF
j_call: TRBJ2-1; v_call: TRBV5-1; d_call: TRBD2; cdr3_aa: CASSLALAGGESYNEQFF
j_call: TRBJ2-3; v_call: TRBV12-3/TRBV12-4; d_call: .; cdr3_aa: CASSSSTPDTQYF
j_call: TRBJ2-1; v_call: TRBV29-1; d_call: TRBD2; cdr3_aa: CSVGLAGPYNEQFF
j_call: TRBJ2-2; v_call: TRBV4-2; d_call: TRBD2; cdr3_aa: CASSPIGYSWSSVAGANTGELFF
j_call: TRBJ1-2; v_call: TRBV21-1; d_call: .; cdr3_aa: CASSKKQGTYGYTF
j_call: TRBJ2-1; v_call: TRBV11-1; d_call: .; cdr3_aa: CASTLGVVLHEQFF
j_call: TRBJ2-3; v_call: TRBV12-3/TRBV12-4; d_call: TRBD1; cdr3_aa: CASSYSGQGSDTQYF
j_call: TRBJ2-2; v_call: TRBV15; d_call: TRBD2; cdr3_aa: CATGGLAGESGELFF
j_call: TRBJ2-1; v_call: TRBV6-4; d_call: TRBD2; cdr3_aa: CASSEGASGNEQFF
j_call: TRBJ2-7; v_call: TRBV7-9; d_call: .; cdr3_aa: CASSRMTDYEQYF
j_call: TRBJ1-2; v_call: TRBV27; d_call: TRBD1; cdr3_aa: CASSPGGSYGYTF
j_call: TRBJ1-5; v_call: TRBV4-1; d_call: TRBD1; cdr3_aa: CASSHPGTDLGQPQHF
j_call: TRBJ2-1; v_call: TRBV24-1; d_call: .; cdr3_aa: CATMGDTTYNEQFF
j_call: TRBJ2-3; v_call: TRBV7-8; d_call: .; cdr3_aa: CASSSRRYTDTQYF
j_call: TRBJ2-4; v_call: TRBV7-6; d_call: .; cdr3_aa: CASSIFVAPAHIQYF
j_call: TRBJ2-3; v_call: TRBV29-1; d_call: TRBD2; cdr3_aa: CSVLLAGGILSTDTQYF
j_call: TRBJ2-7; v_call: TRBV4-1; d_call: .; cdr3_aa: CASSQVHTSYNEQYF
j_call: TRBJ2-5; v_call: TRBV28; d_call: .; cdr3_aa: CASSWDYQETQYF
j_call: TRBJ2-1; v_call: TRBV12-3/TRBV12-4; d_call: .; cdr3_aa: CASSLAGGHNEQFF
j_call: TRBJ2-5; v_call: TRBV2; d_call: .; cdr3_aa: CASSARSRGSETQYF
j_call: TRBJ2-4; v_call: TRBV15; d_call: .; cdr3_aa: CATSRGLVVAKNIQYF
j_call: TRBJ1-1; v_call: TRBV4-1; d_call: TRBD1; cdr3_aa: CASSLRTGQRNTEAFF
j_call: TRBJ2-3; v_call: TRBV27; d_call: .; cdr3_aa: CASTRGDTQYF
j_call: TRBJ2-5; v_call: TRBV29-1; d_call: TRBD2; cdr3_aa: CSVTTSRIQETQYF
j_call: TRBJ2-5; v_call: TRBV15; d_call: .; cdr3_aa: CATSRSRAAETQYF
j_call: TRBJ2-2; v_call: TRBV11-2; d_call: .; cdr3_aa: CASSLFGDTGELFF
j_call: TRBJ2-5; v_call: TRBV2; d_call: TRBD1; cdr3_aa: CASNSDRGRQETQYF
j_call: TRBJ2-4; v_call: TRBV5-1; d_call: .; cdr3_aa: CASSLVTGDLLSKNIQYF
j_call: TRBJ2-5; v_call: TRBV12-3/TRBV12-4; d_call: .; cdr3_aa: CASSLSGASLVETQYF
j_call: TRBJ2-2; v_call: TRBV4-2; d_call: .; cdr3_aa: CASSPPGGYTGELFF
j_call: TRBJ2-3; v_call: TRBV7-2; d_call: .; cdr3_aa: CASSLVTADTQYF
j_call: TRBJ2-1; v_call: TRBV5-1; d_call: .; cdr3_aa: CASSWSSANNEQFF
j_call: TRBJ1-1; v_call: TRBV29-1; d_call: .; cdr3_aa: CSVDWRGEAFF
j_call: TRBJ1-4; v_call: TRBV14; d_call: TRBD1; cdr3_aa: CASSQDPTGPGEKLFF
j_call: TRBJ2-1; v_call: TRBV25-1; d_call: .; cdr3_aa: CASSELGNNEQFF
j_call: TRBJ2-2; v_call: TRBV30; d_call: TRBD2; cdr3_aa: CAWSSLSGIGGTGELFF